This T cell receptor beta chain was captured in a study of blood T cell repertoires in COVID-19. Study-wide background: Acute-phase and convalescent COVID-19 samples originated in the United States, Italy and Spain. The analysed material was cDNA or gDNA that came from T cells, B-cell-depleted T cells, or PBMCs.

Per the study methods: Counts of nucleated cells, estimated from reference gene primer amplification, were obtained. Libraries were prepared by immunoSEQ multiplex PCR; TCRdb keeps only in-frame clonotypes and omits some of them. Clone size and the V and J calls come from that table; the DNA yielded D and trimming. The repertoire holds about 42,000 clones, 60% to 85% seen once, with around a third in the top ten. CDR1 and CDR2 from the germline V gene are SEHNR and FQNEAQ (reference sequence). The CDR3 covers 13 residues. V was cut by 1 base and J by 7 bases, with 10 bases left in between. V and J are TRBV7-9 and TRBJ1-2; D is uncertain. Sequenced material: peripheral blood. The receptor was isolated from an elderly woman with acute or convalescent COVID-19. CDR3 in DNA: TGTGCCAGCAGCTTAGGGGGTGGAGGTGGCTACACCTTC. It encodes CASSLGGGGGYTF.